Below are 3 T cell receptor beta chains sequenced from a single sample in a study of CD8+ T cells in alopecia areata. As the sequencing template, cDNA was produced by extracting RNA and reverse transcribing it. The data were produced by immunoSEQ multiplex PCR, yet TCRdb's version contains in-frame clones alone and is incomplete. Found here are some 150,000 clones, about 54% of them singletons; the top ten hold under 20%. Treatment defined: oral pan-JAK inhibitor, 5-10 mg twice daily. The sample here was CD4+ T cells sorted from blood, taken at week 56, from a patient treated with tofacitinib. Receptors were obtained from a human donor with alopecia areata.

V and J are TRBV25-1 and TRBJ1-6; 7 bases map to TRBD1. The germline CDR1 and CDR2 sequences are MGHDK and SYGVNS. Trimming at V came to 0 bases and at J to 6 bases, leaving 2 bases not matched to a gene. This CDR3 is built from 15 residues. The CDR3 protein is CASSEYDRVNSPLHF. CDR3 bases: TGTGCCAGCAGTGAATACGACAGGGTTAATTCACCCCTCCACTTT.

This chain's CDR3 is CASSSVLLGAKNIQYF. The CDR3 bases are TGCGCCAGCAGCTCGGTGTTATTAGGGGCCAAAAACATTCAGTACTTC. This chain joins TRBV5-1 and TRBJ2-4; D unresolved. The CDR3 consists of 16 residues. V lost 3 bases and J lost 1, with 14 bases in between. The germline gives CDR1 SGHRS, CDR2 YFSETQ.

The chain uses TRBV27 and TRBJ2-7, with D uncertain. Germline CDR1 and CDR2: MNHEY and SMNVEV (reference sequence). Trimming stripped 0 bases from V and 3 bases from J, with 15 bases between. CDR3 size: 16 residues. DNA of the CDR3: TGTGCCAGCAGTTTATCGAGACGGATTCCTCTCTACGAGCAGTACTTC. It is translated as CASSLSRRIPLYEQYF.